The 26 T cell receptor beta chains in this list originate from one sample, sequenced in a study of regulatory T cells in long-lasting Graves disease. Time point noted: persistent/refractory GD, antithyroid drugs over 5 years with positive TRAb. Researchers made the TCR library from RNA that was extracted from PBMCs. The TCR beta library used iRepertoire HTBI primers with Arm-PCR amplification of CDR3. TCRdb itself ran the multiplex PCR reads through MiXCR, one entry per CDR3 protein. The sample carries 450,000 or so distinct CDR3 sequences, 20% to 25% recorded once. This material consisted of peripheral blood mononuclear cells (PBMCs), taken when the disease was refractory, from a patient treated with antithyroid drugs. The receptors shown here come from a female donor with Graves disease.

A few counts support this clonotype. The genes are TRBV29-1 and TRBJ2-6, with D possibly TRBD1 on 5 matching bases. CDR3 size: 16 residues. CDR1 and CDR2 from the germline V gene are SQVTM and ANQGSEA. V was pared by 5 bases and J by 2 bases, with 16 bases between. In nucleotides, the CDR3 is TGCAGCGTTCGGGCCAGGACAAGGGCTGGGGCCAACGTCCTGACTTTC. Translated, it gives CSVRARTRAGANVLTF.

The chain has TRBV4-2 and TRBJ1-2; no reliable D call. Germline values: CDR1 LGHNA, CDR2 YNFKEQ. The CDR3 is made up of 14 amino acids. V lost 0 bases and J lost 8, with 13 bases in between. CDR3 protein: CASSQDPVRGGYTF. DNA for the CDR3: TGTGCCAGCAGCCAAGATCCAGTTCGGGGAGGCTACACCTTC.

There are a few counts of this clonotype. The V call is TRBV7-2, the J call TRBJ2-7; TRBD2 agrees at 8 bases. There are 16 residues in the CDR3. In germline, CDR1 is SGHTA, CDR2 FQGNSA. V trimming: 5 bases; J trimming: 1 base; junction bases outside the gene matches: 10. DNA of the CDR3: TGTGCCAGCAGCCCCACCGGGACTAGTATGTCCTACGAGCAGTACTTC. It translates to CASSPTGTSMSYEQYF.

This clonotype showed up many times. The chain couples TRBV28 to TRBJ2-7; 7 bases agree with TRBD2. Germline CDR1 is MDHEN and CDR2 is SYDVKM. With 5 bases clipped from V and 2 bases from J, the junction kept 9 bases outside the gene matches. CDR3 length equals 15 residues. CDR3 sequence: CASSPWEGFTYEQYF. CDR3 bases: TGTGCCAGCAGTCCGTGGGAGGGATTTACCTACGAGCAGTACTTC.

Many counts were recorded for this clonotype. The V gene is TRBV6-5, the J gene TRBJ1-4; D remains unclear. V shed 2 bases and J shed 0 bases, with 7 bases lying between them. Germline-derived CDR1 and CDR2 are MNHEY and SVGAGI. The CDR3 is 15 amino acids. The CDR3 coding sequence is TGTGCCAGCAGTTACGCGGGTGCAACTAATGAAAAACTGTTTTTT. The encoded protein is CASSYAGATNEKLFF.

This clonotype was seen ten or more times. The DNA for the CDR3 is TGTGCCAGCAGGTTACATACCGGGGAGCTGTTTTTT. Translation: CASRLHTGELFF. This sequence joins TRBV11-2 and TRBJ2-2, with D unclear. The CDR3 totals 12 residues. Per the germline V gene, CDR1 is SGHAT and CDR2 is FQNNGV. V lost 6 bases to trimming and J lost 5 bases, with 7 bases between them.

This clonotype was detected once. V is TRBV6-1 and J is TRBJ2-7, with TRBD2 matching 7 bases. This CDR3 has 14 residues. After removal of 5 bases from V and 6 bases from J, the junction contained 10 bases not matched to a gene. CDR1 and CDR2 (germline): MNHNS, SASEGT. CDR3 bases: TGTGCCAGCAGTCGACAAGCGGGATCTGGCGAGCAGTACTTC. Its protein is CASSRQAGSGEQYF.

This clonotype was detected many times. V is TRBV20-1 and J is TRBJ2-7; TRBD2 matches at 7 bases. CDR1 is DFQATT, CDR2 SNEGSKA, per germline (reference sequence). V gave up 1 base and J gave up 3 bases; unmatched junction bases: 0. This CDR3 has 12 amino acids. CDR3 protein: CSARASGYEQYF. For the CDR3, the DNA is TGCAGTGCTAGAGCTAGCGGCTACGAGCAGTACTTC.

Here the CDR3 DNA reads TGTGCCAGCAGTTTAAAGCCCCCCCCTAGTTTGCACGAGCAGTACTTC. Amino acid sequence: CASSLKPPPSLHEQYF. This chain connects TRBV27 to TRBJ2-7; the D is unclear. Between the trimmed V and J ends, which lost 2 bases and 5 bases, there was a span of 19 bases. The CDR3 is 16 amino acids. Germline CDR1 MNHEY, CDR2 SMNVEV (reference sequence).

The genes are TRBV5-1 and TRBJ2-2, with 11 bases aligning to TRBD2. The CDR3 is made up of 16 amino acids. CDR1 SGHRS and CDR2 YFSETQ come from the germline V gene. V shed 4 bases, J shed 4 bases, and the junction held 6 bases outside the gene matches. CDR3 DNA sequence: TGCGCCAGCAGCACCCGACTAGCGGGAAGCACCGGGGAGCTGTTTTTT. The encoded protein is CASSTRLAGSTGELFF.

In its sample, this clonotype was seen many times. The V call is TRBV12-3 or TRBV12-4, the J call TRBJ1-5, with a possible D match to TRBD1 (5 bases). The CDR3 is 14 residues long. Trimming removed 6 bases at V and 2 bases at J, with 11 bases between. The CDR3 sequence is CASRPQGRNQPQHF. Here the CDR3 DNA reads TGTGCCAGCAGGCCTCAGGGTCGCAATCAGCCCCAGCATTTT.

This chain uses TRBV20-1 with TRBJ2-7, with D perhaps TRBD1 or TRBD2 (5 bases each). CDR3 size: 13 residues. The germline V and J ends were trimmed by 2 bases and 4 bases, with 12 bases remaining between them. Germline V lookup: CDR1 DFQATT, CDR2 SNEGSKA (reference sequence). CDR3 coding DNA: TGCAGTGCTAGAAGGGGACCGGAGTACGAGCAGTACTTC. Amino acids: CSARRGPEYEQYF.

This clonotype was seen only a few times. The chain has TRBV4-1 and TRBJ1-5; D is uncertain. The CDR3 covers 14 residues. Trimming removed 2 bases at V and 4 bases at J, with 9 bases between. From germline, CDR1 is MGHRA and CDR2 YSYEKL. The CDR3: CASSQFLRNQPQHF. CDR3 nucleotide sequence: TGCGCCAGCAGCCAATTTCTTAGGAATCAGCCCCAGCATTTT.

This clonotype has more than one count but fewer than ten. The chain recombines TRBV20-1 with TRBJ2-7; D might be TRBD1 or TRBD2, each matching 6 bases. The CDR3 has 16 residues. V lost 0 bases and J 1 base, leaving 16 bases between the germline ends. The germline V gene has CDR1 DFQATT and CDR2 SNEGSKA (reference sequence). CDR3 loop: CSARDLDEGGSYEQYF. CDR3 DNA: TGCAGTGCTAGAGATCTGGATGAGGGGGGATCCTACGAGCAGTACTTC.

This clonotype occurred a few times. The rearrangement uses TRBV29-1 and TRBJ1-5; D possibly corresponds to TRBD1 (5 bases). Trimming cost V 6 bases and J 3 bases, with 12 bases left between them. The germline V gene has CDR1 SQVTM and CDR2 ANQGSEA. This CDR3 contains 13 residues. CDR3 nucleotide sequence: TGCAGCGTCTCCGACGGGGCCAATCAGCCCCAGCATTTT. It specifies CSVSDGANQPQHF.

A word on this clonotype: No conserved phenylalanine or tryptophan is present at the end of the CDR3, so a read error is the likely explanation. The chain couples TRBV9 to TRBJ2-7; TRBD1 or TRBD2 may be the D gene (5 bases each). Germline CDR1 is SGDLS and CDR2 is YYNGEE. The ends were cut back, 0 bases at V and 3 bases at J, with 10 bases in the middle. The CDR3 contains 14 residues. The chain's CDR3 is CASSVGGEGYEQYY. The CDR3 DNA is TGTGCCAGCAGCGTAGGAGGGGAAGGCTACGAGCAGTACTAC.

The chain has TRBV6-1 and TRBJ2-7; D is possibly TRBD2 (6 bases). The CDR3 extends over 18 amino acids. V lost 6 bases to trimming and J lost 1 base, with 25 bases between them. Looked up from germline, CDR1 is MNHNS and CDR2 is SASEGT. The CDR3 nucleotides are TGTGCCAGCAGCTCAGCCATCCATCGGGCGGGATCATCCTACGAGCAGTACTTC. Translated, it gives CASSSAIHRAGSSYEQYF.

This clonotype was detected many times. The chain carries TRBV2 and TRBJ2-7; a weak D match, TRBD1 (5 bases). There are 15 residues in the CDR3. The germline V gene encodes CDR1 SNHLY and CDR2 FYNNEI. The germline V and J ends were trimmed by 6 bases and 3 bases, with 18 bases remaining between them. The CDR3: CASRRTGSLHYEQYF. CDR3 sequence (DNA): TGTGCCAGCAGGAGAACAGGCTCTCTACACTACGAGCAGTACTTC.

About this clonotype itself: Just one base apart from a much larger clone, this may be a read error. The V call is TRBV12-3 or TRBV12-4, the J call TRBJ2-5; 7 bases align to TRBD2. V shed 10 bases, J shed 5 bases, and the junction held 4 bases outside the gene matches. CDR3 size: 11 residues. The CDR3 spells CANTGGETQYF. CDR3 bases: TGTGCCAACACCGGGGGGGAGACCCAGTACTTC.

This clonotype was detected a few times. V gene TRBV19 combines with J gene TRBJ1-1, with 7 bases that match TRBD1. CDR1 is LNHDA, CDR2 SQIVND, per germline (reference sequence). Losses at the gene ends were 6 bases for V and 0 bases for J; bases not matched to a gene: 4. This CDR3 spans 14 amino acids. DNA for the CDR3: TGTGCCAGTAGGGCGACAGGGATGAACACTGAAGCTTTCTTT. Translating gives CASRATGMNTEAFF.

Only a few counts were recorded for this clonotype. DNA of the CDR3: TGTGCCAGCAGTCCCGGGACAGTCATGAGGGATCAGCCCCAGCATTTT. It encodes CASSPGTVMRDQPQHF. This chain uses TRBV6-1 with TRBJ1-5, with TRBD1 matching 7 bases. Germline V CDR1 and CDR2: MNHNS, SASEGT. V dropped 5 bases and J dropped 5; count of bases not matched to a gene: 12. The CDR3 is 16 amino acids.

This clonotype was counted many times. The chain employs TRBV28 and TRBJ1-6, with no clear D. The CDR3 runs 12 residues. The V gene lost 2 bases and the J gene lost 14 bases, with 10 bases spanning the gap. Germline V gene data show CDR1 as MDHEN and CDR2 as SYDVKM. The DNA of the CDR3 is TGTGCCAGCAGTTTACTTGCCCACTCCCTCCACTTT. Protein sequence: CASSLLAHSLHF. Based on the CDR3 plus reference TRBV28 and TRBJ1-6, the full variable domain is DVKVTQSSRYLVKRTGEKVFLECVQDMDHENMFWYRQDPGLGLRLIYFSYDVKMKEKGDIPEGYSVSREKKERFSLILESASTNQTSMYLCASSLLAHSLHFGNGTRLTVT.

A few counts support this clonotype. V and J are TRBV7-9 and TRBJ1-5; the D is unclear. Trimming took 4 bases from V and 0 from J, leaving 7 bases between them. The CDR3 extends over 14 amino acids. Germline CDR1 SEHNR, CDR2 FQNEAQ (reference sequence). For the CDR3, the DNA is TGTGCCAGCAGCTCCCTGCGTAGCAATCAGCCCCAGCATTTT. Translated, it gives CASSSLRSNQPQHF.

This clonotype was counted ten times or more. The chain joins TRBV28 to TRBJ2-1, with TRBD2 matching over 14 bases. Losses at the gene ends were 5 bases for V and 0 bases for J; bases not matched to a gene: 3. This CDR3 contains 17 residues. Germline V CDR1 and CDR2: MDHEN, SYDVKM. In nucleotides, the CDR3 is TGTGCCAGCAGTCCGGGACTAGCGGGGGCCTCCTACAATGAGCAGTTCTTC. It specifies CASSPGLAGASYNEQFF.

This clonotype has at least ten counts. The chain carries TRBV11-2 and TRBJ2-5; possibly TRBD2 for D (6 bases). The V end lost 0 bases, the J end lost 0 bases, and 14 bases lay between the germline ends. Germline V CDR1 and CDR2: SGHAT, FQNNGV. This CDR3 has 17 amino acids. CDR3 region: CASSLDRGLPYQETQYF. CDR3 DNA sequence: TGTGCCAGCAGCTTAGATCGGGGACTCCCGTACCAAGAGACCCAGTACTTC. The full variable domain, rest sourced from reference TRBV11-2 and TRBJ2-5, is EAGVAQSPRYKIIEKRQSVAFWCNPISGHATLYWYQQILGQGPKLLIQFQNNGVVDDSQLPKDRFSAERLKGVDSTLKIQPAKLEDSAVYLCASSLDRGLPYQETQYFGPGTRLLVL.

This clonotype was counted many times. The V call is TRBV20-1, the J call TRBJ1-1, with D perhaps matching TRBD1 (6 bases). V gave up 6 bases and J gave up 5 bases, with 19 bases separating them. CDR1 and CDR2 (germline): DFQATT, SNEGSKA (reference sequence). The CDR3 consists of 14 residues. CDR3 in amino acids: CSATEGVSGTEAFF. Written as DNA, the CDR3 is TGCAGTGCCACAGAGGGGGTGAGTGGGACTGAAGCTTTCTTT.